This TCR beta chain was obtained from a study of shared clonotypes between healthy human individuals. Study-level findings and limits: What naive subsets generally showed was a larger estimated richness than memory subsets showed.

Comments on this clone: Its antigen is still unknown.

Germline V gene data show CDR1 as MGHRA and CDR2 as YSYEKL. This CDR3 has 15 residues. V was pared by 1 base and J by 8 bases, with 15 bases between. Naive CD8 populations comprised CD45RO-negative cells positively selected for CCR7, excluding terminally differentiated effector memory CD45RA+ cells. Only in-frame clones appear in the TCRdb table, and some are missing; sequencing was by immunoSEQ multiplex PCR. The table shows around 640,000 clones, with approximately 96% occurring only once. This clonotype originated in a woman in her 30s in good health. This chain uses TRBV4-1 with TRBJ2-1, with D possibly being TRBD1 (5 bases). The sample taken for sequencing was naive CD8+ T cells sorted from blood. CDR3 DNA sequence: TGCGCCAGCAGCCAAGTCTGGGGCCAATCCCATGAGCAGTTCTTC. This translates into CASSQVWGQSHEQFF.